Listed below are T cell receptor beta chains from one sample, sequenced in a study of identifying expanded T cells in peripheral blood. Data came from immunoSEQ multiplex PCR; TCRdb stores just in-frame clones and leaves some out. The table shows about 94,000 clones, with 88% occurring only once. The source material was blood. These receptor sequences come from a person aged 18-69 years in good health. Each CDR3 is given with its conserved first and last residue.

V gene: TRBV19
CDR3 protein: CASSDSAGDETQYF

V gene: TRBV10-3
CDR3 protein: CATQGLAGATAGSYNEQFF

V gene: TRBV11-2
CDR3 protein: CAGAGAYNEQFF

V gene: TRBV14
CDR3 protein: CASSQDTLWDPISYNEQFF

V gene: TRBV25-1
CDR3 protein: CASSAHGPRQPQHF

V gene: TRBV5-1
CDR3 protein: CASSPGLQTDTQYF

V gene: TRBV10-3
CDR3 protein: CAIVNQGESQQYF

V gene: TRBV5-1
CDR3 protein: CASSLRTEYYEQYF

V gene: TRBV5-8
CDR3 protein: CASSVAGLAGSWEQFF

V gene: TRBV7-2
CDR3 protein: CASSLRGGRQPQHF

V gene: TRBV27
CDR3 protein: CASSLSGKANGYTF

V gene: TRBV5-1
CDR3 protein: CASSRDRGNNYGYTF

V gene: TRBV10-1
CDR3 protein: CASSESPRGGMAGNTIYF

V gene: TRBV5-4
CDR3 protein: CASSLGGTRPYTEAFF

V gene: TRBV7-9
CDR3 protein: CASSGSMRLAGAPTGELFF

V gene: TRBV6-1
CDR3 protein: CASSTGSEQFF

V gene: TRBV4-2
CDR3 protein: CASSQVLAGGTSTDTQYF

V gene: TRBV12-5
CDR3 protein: CASGPTGKMNTEAFF

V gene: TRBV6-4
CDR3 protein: CASSSQGNTEAFF

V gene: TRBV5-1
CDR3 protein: CASSLDRATDTQYF

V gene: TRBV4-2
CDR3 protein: CASSQQGFGNQPQHF

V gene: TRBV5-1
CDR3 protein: CASRPGAATYEQYF

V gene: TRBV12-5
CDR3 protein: CASGLVQDARWGFF

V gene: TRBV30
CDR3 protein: CAWSVRGNEQFF

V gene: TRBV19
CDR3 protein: CASSIGSGTGGRKTQYF

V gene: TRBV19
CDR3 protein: CASSRRGSGNTEAFF

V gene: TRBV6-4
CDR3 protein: CASSESGSTDTQYF

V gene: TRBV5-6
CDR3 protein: CASSSGSDRGGFRDQPQHF

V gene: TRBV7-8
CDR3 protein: CASSLAGDGLYGYTF